This T cell receptor (beta chain) is from a study of Ad26.COV2.S vaccination and SARS-CoV-2 variants. Study observations and caveats: Across vaccine and placebo recipients, the breadth of non-spike TCRs was similar. TCR breadth and depth analyses may have underestimated total T cell responses. Vaccinees displayed broader spike-specific TCR repertoires than placebo recipients.

A word on this clone: What it binds is unknown.

Documented treatment: some 20 received Ad26.COV2.S at low or high dose, single or two shots; about five received placebo; per-sample allocation not given. Day 63 after the first vaccine or placebo injection was the time point for sampling. The administered vaccine (an Ad26 vector) expressed Wuhan-strain SARS-CoV-2 spike. Method: immunoSEQ multiplex PCR; TCRdb's copy keeps in-frame clones and lacks some. The table includes about 350,000 clones, 70% to 90% detected once. After removal of 5 bases from V and 0 bases from J, the junction contained 11 bases not matched to a gene. Germline V lookup: CDR1 SGDLS, CDR2 YYNGEE. This CDR3 comprises 19 residues.

The sample here was peripheral blood, taken in a trial of Ad26.COV2.S vaccine versus placebo. The sequence came from a person between 18 and 65 years old who received the Ad26.COV2.S COVID-19 vaccine or a placebo. The chain employs TRBV9 and TRBJ2-6; 10 nucleotides match TRBD2. The CDR3 DNA follows: TGTGCCAGCAGAGTCGGACTAGCGGAGCAAAACTCTGGGGCCAACGTCCTGACTTTC. Protein sequence: CASRVGLAEQNSGANVLTF.